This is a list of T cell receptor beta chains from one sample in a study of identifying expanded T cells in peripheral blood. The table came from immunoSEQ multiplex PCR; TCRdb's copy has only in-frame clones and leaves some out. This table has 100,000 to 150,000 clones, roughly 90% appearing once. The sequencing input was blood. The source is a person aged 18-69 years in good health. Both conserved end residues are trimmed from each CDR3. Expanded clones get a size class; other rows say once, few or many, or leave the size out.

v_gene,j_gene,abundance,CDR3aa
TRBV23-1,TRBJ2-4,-,ASSRAGLAKNIQY
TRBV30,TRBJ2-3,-,AWRGNSGGTYTQY
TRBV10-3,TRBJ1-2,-,AIGQENYGYT
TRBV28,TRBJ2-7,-,ASSSDGGYEQY
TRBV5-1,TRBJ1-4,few,ASSSLGATNEKLF
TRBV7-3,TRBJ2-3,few,ASSSQGLHPSRY
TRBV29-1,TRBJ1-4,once,SVEGRGKLF
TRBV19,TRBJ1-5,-,ASNSWSIWINQPQH
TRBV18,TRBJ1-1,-,ASSPPSGGEKTEAF
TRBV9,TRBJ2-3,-,ASSVLGGSTDTQY
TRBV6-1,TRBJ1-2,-,ASSEGGAGDYGYT
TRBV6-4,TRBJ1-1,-,ASSASPNTEAF
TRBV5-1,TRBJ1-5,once,ASSLDSSNQPQH
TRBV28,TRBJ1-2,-,ASSFGHHEGYT
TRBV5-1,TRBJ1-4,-,ASSWGFTGRSEKLF
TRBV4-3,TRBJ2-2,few,ASSQVWGANTGELF
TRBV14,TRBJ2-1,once,ASRGTGSYNEQF
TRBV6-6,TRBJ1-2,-,ASSRAVQGSGYT
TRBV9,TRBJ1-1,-,ASSVGPNTEAF
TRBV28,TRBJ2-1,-,ASSPETVTSYNEQF
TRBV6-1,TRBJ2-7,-,ASSYYEQY